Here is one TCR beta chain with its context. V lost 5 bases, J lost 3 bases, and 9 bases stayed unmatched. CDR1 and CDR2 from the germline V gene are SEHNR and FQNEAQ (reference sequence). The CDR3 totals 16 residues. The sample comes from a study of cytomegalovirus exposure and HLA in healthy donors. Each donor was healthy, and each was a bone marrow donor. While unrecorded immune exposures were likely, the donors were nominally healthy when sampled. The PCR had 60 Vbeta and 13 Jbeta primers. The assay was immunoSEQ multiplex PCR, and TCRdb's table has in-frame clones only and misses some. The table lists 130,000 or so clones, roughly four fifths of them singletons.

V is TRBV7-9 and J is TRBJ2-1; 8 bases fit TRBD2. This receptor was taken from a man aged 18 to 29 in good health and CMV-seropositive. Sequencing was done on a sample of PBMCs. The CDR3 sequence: CASSGTGLGIYNEQFF. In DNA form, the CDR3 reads TGTGCCAGCAGCGGGACGGGACTAGGAATCTACAATGAGCAGTTCTTC. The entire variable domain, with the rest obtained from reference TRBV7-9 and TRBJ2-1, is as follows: DTGVSQNPRHKITKRGQNVTFRCDPISEHNRLYWYRQTLGQGPEFLTYFQNEAQLEKSRLLSDRFSAERPKGSFSTLEIQRTEQGDSAMYLCASSGTGLGIYNEQFFGPGTRLTVL.